This T cell receptor (beta chain) was captured by sequencing in a study of cytomegalovirus exposure and HLA in healthy donors. Whole-study results and caveats: The study listed about 150 cytomegalovirus-associated TCR beta chains. Within the data, a cluster of highly shared sequence variants was likely a sequencing artifact.

A single count supports this clone. Its antigen is as yet unknown. The PCR employed 60 Vbeta primers together with 13 Jbeta primers. Measured with immunoSEQ multiplex PCR; TCRdb has only the in-frame clones, and not every one. This sample has fewer than 85,000 clones; about two thirds occur once, and the top ten carry about 12%. The CDR3 is 14 residues long. V trimming: 5 bases; J trimming: 3 bases; junction bases outside the gene matches: 6. CDR1 SQVTM and CDR2 ANQGSEA come from the germline V gene. The receptor was isolated from a woman aged 40-49 years in good health and CMV-seropositive. The sample consisted of PBMCs. J is TRBJ2-5 and V is TRBV29-1, with 10 bases lining up with TRBD2. CDR3 DNA: TGCAGCGTTCCGACTAGCGGGTATAAAGAGACCCAGTACTTC. Protein sequence: CSVPTSGYKETQYF.